The rows below give T cell receptor beta chains drawn from one sample of a study of blood T cell repertoires in COVID-19. Sequencing was performed with immunoSEQ multiplex PCR; in TCRdb, only in-frame clones are kept and a portion is missing. The profile shows approximately 100,000 clones, roughly four fifths of them singletons. The sequenced sample consisted of peripheral blood. These receptors all come from a man aged 55 to 70 with acute or convalescent COVID-19. CDR3s include the opening cysteine and the closing phenylalanine or tryptophan. Fields, in order: clone size, J gene, D gene, V gene, CDR3 DNA, CDR3 protein. A D gene is named only where the DNA matches it firmly. Rows give clone size only sometimes, using once, few, many, or a class for an expanded clone.

- | TRBJ2-1 | - | TRBV5-3 | TGTGCCAGAAGCCGCTCCCCGCACCTAGCGAATGAGCAGTTCTTC | CARSRSPHLANEQFF
- | TRBJ2-1 | TRBD2 | TRBV7-8 | TGTGCCAGCAGCTTAAGGCTAGCGGGGGGAGGGTACAATGAGCAGTTCTTC | CASSLRLAGGGYNEQFF
once | TRBJ2-1 | - | TRBV4-3 | TGCGCCAGCAGCCACAGTAACAGACACAATGAGCAGTTCTTC | CASSHSNRHNEQFF
- | TRBJ1-6 | - | TRBV11-3 | TGTGCCAGCAGCTCCAGGACAGACGTGGGGAATTCACCCCTCCACTTT | CASSSRTDVGNSPLHF
few | TRBJ2-5 | - | TRBV25-1 | TGTGCCAGCAGCATCGGGACACTTCAAGAGACCCAGTACTTC | CASSIGTLQETQYF
- | TRBJ1-1 | TRBD1 | TRBV11-3 | TGTGCCAGCAGACAACGGACAGGGAAGAACACTGAAGCTTTCTTT | CASRQRTGKNTEAFF
once | TRBJ1-3 | - | TRBV6-1 | TGTGCCAGCAGTGAAAGCCAGGGGAACGGAAACACCATATATTTT | CASSESQGNGNTIYF
once | TRBJ2-7 | TRBD1 | TRBV5-5 | TGTGCCAGCAGCTTAATGGGACAGGCAAGCTCCTACGAGCAGTACTTC | CASSLMGQASSYEQYF
- | TRBJ2-3 | - | TRBV24-1 | TGTGCCACCAGTGTAGCAGGGGCAGATACGCAGTATTTT | CATSVAGADTQYF
- | TRBJ2-1 | TRBD2 | TRBV5-1 | TGCGCCAGCAGCTTTTCGGGGGGGCCCTACAATGAGCAGTTCTTC | CASSFSGGPYNEQFF
- | TRBJ2-1 | TRBD2 | TRBV19 | TGTGCCAGTAGTATGAGGGCGCTAGCGGGATTGAAGTACAATGAGCAGTTCTTC | CASSMRALAGLKYNEQFF
- | TRBJ2-3 | TRBD2 | TRBV6-5 | TGTGCCAGCAGTTACTCTAGCGGGGGGGCCGTCGATACGCAGTATTTT | CASSYSSGGAVDTQYF
few | TRBJ1-6 | - | TRBV6-1 | TGTGCCAGCAGTGAGGCAGTCTTGGTTTCACCCCTCCACTTT | CASSEAVLVSPLHF
- | TRBJ1-4 | TRBD1 | TRBV3-1/TRBV3-2 | TGTGCCAGCAGCCTGTTCGGCGCAGGGGGTAATGAAAAACTGTTTTTT | CASSLFGAGGNEKLFF
- | TRBJ1-3 | - | TRBV7-4 | TGTGGCGACAGCGGAGGGGACTACTCTGGAAACACCATATATTTT | CGDSGGDYSGNTIYF
- | TRBJ1-2 | TRBD1 | TRBV3-1/TRBV3-2 | TGTGCCAGCAGCCAAGCGACAGGGATGTATGGCTACACCTTC | CASSQATGMYGYTF
- | TRBJ1-6 | - | TRBV25-1 | TGTGCCAGCAGTAATACCGGGACAAGAAGATCACCCCTCCACTTT | CASSNTGTRRSPLHF
- | TRBJ2-4 | - | TRBV11-2 | TGTGCCAGCACCCGAGACTTGGAGGCGGACATTCAGTACTTC | CASTRDLEADIQYF
- | TRBJ2-3 | - | TRBV7-2 | TGTGCCAGCAGCTTAGGGACAGTCACAGATACGCAGTATTTT | CASSLGTVTDTQYF
- | TRBJ1-5 | - | TRBV6-5 | TGTGCCAGCCGACAAGGGGGGGATAGCAATCAGCCCCAGCATTTT | CASRQGGDSNQPQHF
- | TRBJ1-1 | - | TRBV27 | TGTGCCAGCAGTTCACATGGGAACACTGAAGCTTTCTTT | CASSSHGNTEAFF
- | TRBJ1-2 | - | TRBV29-1 | TGCAGCGTCCGCCCTGGGGGGAACGACTATGGCTACACCTTC | CSVRPGGNDYGYTF
- | TRBJ1-2 | - | TRBV7-9 | TGTGCCAGCAGCTTATCTGGGGGGATCGTCGATGGCTACACCTTC | CASSLSGGIVDGYTF
- | TRBJ1-5 | TRBD1 | TRBV6-5 | TGTGCCAGCAGTTACTCAGGACAGGGGGACGATCAGCCCCAGCATTTT | CASSYSGQGDDQPQHF
- | TRBJ2-6 | TRBD2 | TRBV4-2 | TGTGCCAGCAGCCGTCATCTAGCGGGAGGGCCGGATGGGGCCAACGTCCTGACTTTC | CASSRHLAGGPDGANVLTF
few | TRBJ2-7 | TRBD1 | TRBV28 | TGTGCCAGCAGTACATACAGGGGGCACTACGAGCAGTACTTC | CASSTYRGHYEQYF
- | TRBJ2-3 | TRBD1 | TRBV5-1 | TGCGCCAGCAGCTTGCAGGGCAGGGGGAGCACAGATACGCAGTATTTT | CASSLQGRGSTDTQYF
- | TRBJ2-7 | TRBD2 | TRBV27 | TGTGCCAGCAGTTTATCGGGGGCTAGCGGGGGAAATCAGTACTTC | CASSLSGASGGNQYF
- | TRBJ2-3 | - | TRBV7-9 | TGTGCCAGCAGCTTAGGTCTTAGCCCAGATACGCAGTATTTT | CASSLGLSPDTQYF